This TCR beta chain is drawn from a study of T cell responses to AZD1222 COVID-19 vaccine. Findings of the study overall: Spike-specific TCR breadth and depth rose after two AZD1222 doses. In a largely white British group with more females than males, clonal diversity was possibly underestimated. Only after the peak T cell response were repertoires sampled. Targeting of unmutated variant regions was reportedly seen in nearly half of spike-specific TCRs.

The V and J ends lost 2 bases and 10 bases respectively, with 14 bases between them. This CDR3 contains 14 residues. The V gene's germline CDR1 is MNHNS and CDR2 SASEGT. TCRdb's copy holds only in-frame clones and misses some; the assay was immunoSEQ multiplex PCR. There are roughly 160,000 clones in the sample; about 90% occur only once, and roughly 5.5% lies in the top ten. As to this clone: Its antigen is unknown.

This material consisted of peripheral blood, taken on day 0 of AZD1222 vaccination. This sequence was found in an adult in good health. The chain recombines TRBV6-1 with TRBJ1-4, with no clear D. This chain's CDR3 is CASSELLARGKLFF. The CDR3 coding sequence is TGTGCCAGCAGTGAACTGTTGGCCCGCGGAAAACTGTTTTTT.